This record concerns one T cell receptor beta chain sequence. This same CDR3 is encoded by further DNA sequences in the sample. As originally analysed: Using reference gene primer amplification, nucleated cell counts were estimated. Profiling relied on immunoSEQ multiplex PCR, and the TCRdb table lists in-frame clones only, not all of them. D and trimming come from the DNA, and the V and J calls and clone size come from that table. The repertoire holds 400,000 to 500,000 clones, with 86% as singletons. This sample was included in a study of blood T cell repertoires in COVID-19. Study details: Acute-phase and convalescent COVID-19 samples originated in the United States, Italy and Spain. From T cells, B-cell-depleted T cells, or PBMCs came the material, which was cDNA or gDNA.

Germline assignment: CDR1 PRHDT and CDR2 FYEKMQ (reference sequence). V gave up 4 bases and J gave up 1 base, with 2 bases separating them. CDR3 length equals 11 residues. This clonotype was obtained from a woman in her 30s with active or convalescent COVID-19. The sample consisted of peripheral blood. The chain links TRBV13 to TRBJ2-7; D is unclear. The CDR3 sequence: CASSSSYEQYF. The CDR3 DNA reads as TGTGCCAGCAGCTCATCCTACGAGCAGTACTTC. The entire variable domain, with the rest obtained from reference TRBV13 and TRBJ2-7, is as follows: AAGVIQSPRHLIKEKRETATLKCYPIPRHDTVYWYQQGPGQDPQFLISFYEKMQSDKGSIPDRFSAQQFSDYHSELNMSSLELGDSALYFCASSSSYEQYFGPGTRLTVT.